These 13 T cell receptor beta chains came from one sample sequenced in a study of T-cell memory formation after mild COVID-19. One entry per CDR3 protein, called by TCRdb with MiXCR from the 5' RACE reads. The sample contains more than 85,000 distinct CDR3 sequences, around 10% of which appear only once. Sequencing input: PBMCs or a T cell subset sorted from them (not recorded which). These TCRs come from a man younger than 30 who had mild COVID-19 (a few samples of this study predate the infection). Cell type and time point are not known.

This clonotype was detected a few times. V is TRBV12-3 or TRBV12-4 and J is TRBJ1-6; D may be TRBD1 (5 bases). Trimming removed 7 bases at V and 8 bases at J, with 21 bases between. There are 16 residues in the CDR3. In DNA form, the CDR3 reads TGTGCCAGCACCCCGCGGGGGGTCAGTGGTGATTCACCCCTCCACTTT. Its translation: CASTPRGVSGDSPLHF.

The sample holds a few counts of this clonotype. The CDR3 bases are TGTGCCAGCAGCCAAGATGGAGCCGTAGCTTACTATGGCTACACCTTC. It yields the protein CASSQDGAVAYYGYTF. The rearrangement joins TRBV3-1 to TRBJ1-2; D is unresolved. Germline V gene lookup returns CDR1 LGHDT and CDR2 YNNKEL (reference sequence). V was pared by 0 bases and J by 3 bases, with 14 bases between. There are 16 residues in the CDR3.

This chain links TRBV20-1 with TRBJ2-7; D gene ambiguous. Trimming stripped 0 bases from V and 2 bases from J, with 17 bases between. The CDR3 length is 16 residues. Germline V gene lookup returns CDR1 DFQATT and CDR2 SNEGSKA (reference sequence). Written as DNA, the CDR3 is TGCAGTGCTAGAGATTTGCAAGAGAAGGGAACCTACGAGCAGTACTTC. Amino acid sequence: CSARDLQEKGTYEQYF.

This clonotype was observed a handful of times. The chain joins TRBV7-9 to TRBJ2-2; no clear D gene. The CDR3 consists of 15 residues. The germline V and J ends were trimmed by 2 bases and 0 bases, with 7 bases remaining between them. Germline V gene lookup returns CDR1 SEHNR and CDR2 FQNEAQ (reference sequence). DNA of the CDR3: TGTGCCAGCAGCTTAATAGGGACGAACACCGGGGAGCTGTTTTTT. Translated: CASSLIGTNTGELFF.

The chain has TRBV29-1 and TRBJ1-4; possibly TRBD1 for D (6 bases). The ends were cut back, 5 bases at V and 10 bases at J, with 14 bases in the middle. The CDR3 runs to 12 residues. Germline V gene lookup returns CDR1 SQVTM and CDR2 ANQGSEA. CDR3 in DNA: TGCAGCGTTCTTTGGGGGCCGGGAAAACTGTTTTTT. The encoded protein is CSVLWGPGKLFF. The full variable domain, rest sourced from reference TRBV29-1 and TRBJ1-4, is SAVISQKPSRDICQRGTSLTIQCQVDSQVTMMFWYRQQPGQSLTLIATANQGSEATYESGFVIDKFPISRPNLTFSTLTVSNMSPEDSSIYLCSVLWGPGKLFFGSGTQLSVL.

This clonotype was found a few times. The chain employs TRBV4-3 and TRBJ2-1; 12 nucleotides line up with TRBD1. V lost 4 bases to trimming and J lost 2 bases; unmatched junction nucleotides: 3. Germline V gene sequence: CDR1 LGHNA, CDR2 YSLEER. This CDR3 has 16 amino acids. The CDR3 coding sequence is TGCGCCAGCAGCCTGGGACAGGGGGCCCCCTACAATGAGCAGTTCTTC. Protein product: CASSLGQGAPYNEQFF.

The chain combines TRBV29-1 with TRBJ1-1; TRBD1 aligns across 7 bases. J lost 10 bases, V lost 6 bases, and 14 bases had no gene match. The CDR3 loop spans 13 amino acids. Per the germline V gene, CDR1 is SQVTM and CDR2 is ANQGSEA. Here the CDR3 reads CSVPRQGEARAFF. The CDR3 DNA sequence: TGCAGCGTCCCGCGACAGGGCGAAGCGAGAGCTTTCTTT.

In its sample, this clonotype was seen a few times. CDR3 region: CASSLYRGPYNEQFF. CDR3 DNA: TGTGCCAGCAGCTTATACCGGGGGCCCTACAATGAGCAGTTCTTC. This chain joins TRBV7-9 and TRBJ2-1; the D call may be TRBD1 or TRBD2 (6 bases each). Germline-derived CDR1 and CDR2 are SEHNR and FQNEAQ (reference sequence). The V gene lost 2 bases and the J gene lost 2 bases, with 10 bases spanning the gap. This CDR3 has 15 residues.

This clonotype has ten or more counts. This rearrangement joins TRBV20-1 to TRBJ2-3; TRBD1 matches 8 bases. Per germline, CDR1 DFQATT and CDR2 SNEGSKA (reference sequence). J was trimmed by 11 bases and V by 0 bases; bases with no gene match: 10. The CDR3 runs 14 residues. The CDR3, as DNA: TGCAGTGCTAGAGATGGCGGGGCCACAGGGGGGCAGTATTTT. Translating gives CSARDGGATGGQYF.

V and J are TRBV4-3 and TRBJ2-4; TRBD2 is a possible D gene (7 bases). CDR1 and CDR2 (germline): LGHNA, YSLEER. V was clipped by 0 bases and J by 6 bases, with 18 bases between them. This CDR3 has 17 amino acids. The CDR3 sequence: CASSQDRGGAARNIQYF. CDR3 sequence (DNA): TGCGCCAGCAGCCAAGATCGAGGGGGGGCAGCCCGAAACATTCAGTACTTC.

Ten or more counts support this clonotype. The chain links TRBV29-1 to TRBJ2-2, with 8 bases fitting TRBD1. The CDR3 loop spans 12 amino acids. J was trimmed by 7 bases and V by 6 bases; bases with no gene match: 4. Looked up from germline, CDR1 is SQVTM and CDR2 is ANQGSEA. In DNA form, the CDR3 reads TGCAGCGTAACAGGGGGTGGCGGGGAGCTGTTTTTT. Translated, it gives CSVTGGGGELFF.

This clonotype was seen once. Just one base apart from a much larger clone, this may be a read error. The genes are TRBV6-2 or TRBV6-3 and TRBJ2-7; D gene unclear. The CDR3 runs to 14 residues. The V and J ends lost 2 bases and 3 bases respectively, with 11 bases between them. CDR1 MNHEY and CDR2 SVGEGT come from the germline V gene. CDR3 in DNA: TGTGCCAGCAGTTACGACGTGGGCCGCTACGAGCAGTACTTC. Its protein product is CASSYDVGRYEQYF.

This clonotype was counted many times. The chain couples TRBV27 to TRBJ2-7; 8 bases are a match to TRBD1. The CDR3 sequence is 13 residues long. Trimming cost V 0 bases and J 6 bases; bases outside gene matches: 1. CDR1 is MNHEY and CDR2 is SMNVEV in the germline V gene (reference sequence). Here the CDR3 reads CASSLSTGAEQYF. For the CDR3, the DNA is TGTGCCAGCAGTTTATCGACAGGGGCCGAGCAGTACTTC.